The subject of this entry is one T cell receptor (beta chain). The antigen remains unidentified. Every donor gave ten milliliters of peripheral blood. This entry comes from a study of blood T cells in healthy people across ages. Points from the study as a whole: Not knowing donor CMV status may have confounded expanded clonotype changes. Fewer expanded clones and more diversity marked long-lived versus aged donors.

For the second PCR, which ran for about 7 to 12 cycles, a sample-barcoded 5' primer and a J-beta primer mix were used. TCRdb re-analysed the 5' RACE reads in MiXCR, keeping a single row per CDR3 protein. Of 550,000 to 800,000 distinct CDR3 sequences in the sample, about 30% were seen once. The V gene's germline CDR1 is SGHRS and CDR2 YFSETQ. Trimming cost V 0 bases and J 0 bases, with 4 bases left between them. CDR3 length equals 15 residues. The chain has TRBV5-1 and TRBJ2-6, with D unresolved. The source material was blood. The source is a woman older than 75 in good health. In DNA form, the CDR3 reads TGCGCCAGCAGCTTGGCCAGCTCTGGGGCCAACGTCCTGACTTTC. It specifies CASSLASSGANVLTF.